There are a few counts of the clone carrying this T cell receptor beta chain. Its specificity is not known. TCRdb's copy holds only in-frame clones and misses some; the assay was immunoSEQ multiplex PCR. The data contain approximately 150,000 clones, 92% of them singletons. The data derive from a study of T cell responses to AZD1222 COVID-19 vaccine. General study results and limits: Vaccine-related CD4 TCRs covered spike, predominating at 160-218 and 743-854. Researchers took repertoire samples only after the peak T cell response had come.

Trimming took off 6 bases at V and 4 bases at J, with 16 bases between the two ends. Germline loops: CDR1 MNHNY, CDR2 SVGAGI (reference sequence). CDR3 length: 15 amino acids. The V and J genes are TRBV6-6 and TRBJ2-1, with D perhaps matching TRBD1 (7 bases). The source is an adult in good health. Sample: peripheral blood, taken on day 0 of AZD1222 vaccination. Written as DNA, the CDR3 is TGTGCCAGCAGAGGGGGGACAGCGAAATACAATGAGCAGTTCTTC. Its protein product is CASRGGTAKYNEQFF.